This T cell receptor (beta chain) was sequenced for a study of blood T cell repertoires in COVID-19. Study-level information: Acute and convalescent COVID-19 samples came from the United States, Italy and Spain. T cells, B-cell-depleted T cells, or PBMCs provided the cDNA or gDNA that served as material.

Source study methods: Amplification from reference gene primers served as the basis for estimated nucleated cell counts. Sequencing was performed with immunoSEQ multiplex PCR; in TCRdb, only in-frame clones are kept and a portion is missing. D and trimming were read from the DNA, whereas the V and J calls and clone size are those reported in that table. The sample includes more than 70,000 clones, nearly 90% of them seen just once. In this sample, this clone turned up once. Germline-derived CDR1 and CDR2 are SGHKS and YYEKEE (reference sequence). Trimming left V 2 bases short and J 7 bases short, with 12 bases between. CDR3 length: 14 residues.

Sequenced sample: peripheral blood. The chain joins TRBV5-5 to TRBJ2-2; a weak D match, TRBD2 (5 bases). The clonotype originates from a man in his forties or fifties with acute or convalescent COVID-19. The CDR3, as DNA: TGTGCCAGCAGCTTCGGGATACTCCTCGGGGAGCTGTTTTTT. Its translation: CASSFGILLGELFF. The complete variable domain, with remaining parts taken from reference TRBV5-5 and TRBJ2-2, reads DAGVTQSPTHLIKTRGQQVTLRCSPISGHKSVSWYQQVLGQGPQFIFQYYEKEERGRGNFPDRFSARQFPNYSSELNVNALLLGDSALYLCASSFGILLGELFFGEGSRLTVL.